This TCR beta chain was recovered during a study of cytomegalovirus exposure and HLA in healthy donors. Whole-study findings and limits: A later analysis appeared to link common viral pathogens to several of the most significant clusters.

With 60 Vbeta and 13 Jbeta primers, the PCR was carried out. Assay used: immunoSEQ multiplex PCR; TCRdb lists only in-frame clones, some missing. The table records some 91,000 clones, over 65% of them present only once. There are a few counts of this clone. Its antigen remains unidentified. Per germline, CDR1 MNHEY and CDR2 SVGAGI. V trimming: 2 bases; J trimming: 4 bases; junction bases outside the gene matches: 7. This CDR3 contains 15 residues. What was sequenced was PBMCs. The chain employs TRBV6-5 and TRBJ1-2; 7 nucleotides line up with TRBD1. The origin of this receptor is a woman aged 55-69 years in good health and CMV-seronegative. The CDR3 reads CASSYLGTDPYGYTF. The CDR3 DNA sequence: TGTGCCAGCAGTTACCTAGGGACAGATCCCTATGGCTACACCTTC.